The 5 T cell receptor beta chains below come from one sample, sequenced in a study of blood T cell repertoires in COVID-19. Some clones are missing from TCRdb's copy, which holds only in-frame ones; the method was immunoSEQ multiplex PCR. The table includes about 200,000 clones, about 80% detected once. Sequencing was done on a sample of peripheral blood. These receptor sequences come from a woman in her thirties or forties with active or convalescent COVID-19.

V usage is TRBV7-2 and J usage is TRBJ1-1; D ambiguous. CDR3 length: 13 amino acids. V lost 2 bases and J 0 bases, leaving 4 bases between the germline ends. Germline CDR1 is SGHTA and CDR2 is FQGNSA. Here the CDR3 reads CASSLQVNTEAFF. CDR3 in DNA: TGTGCCAGCAGCTTACAGGTGAACACTGAAGCTTTCTTT.

This chain uses TRBV27 with TRBJ2-3; unclear D gene. The CDR3 covers 12 residues. Germline V CDR1 and CDR2: MNHEY, SMNVEV (reference sequence). V lost 5 bases and J 5 bases, leaving 8 bases between the germline ends. CDR3: CASSPRLDTQYF. DNA of the CDR3: TGTGCCAGCAGTCCGCGACTAGATACGCAGTATTTT.

The chain carries TRBV18 and TRBJ1-4; 9 positions agree with TRBD1. Germline V gives CDR1 KGHSH, CDR2 LQKENI. The V and J ends lost 3 bases and 5 bases, in that order; junction bases with no gene match: 7. The CDR3 has 16 residues. CDR3 nucleotide sequence: TGTGCCAGCTCACCCCCACTTACAGGGGGCAATGAAAAACTGTTTTTT. Amino acid sequence: CASSPPLTGGNEKLFF.

The gene calls are TRBV15 and TRBJ1-2; 7 bases agree with TRBD1. Germline CDR1 is LNHNV and CDR2 is YYDKDF (reference sequence). V shed 5 bases, J shed 4 bases, and the junction held 7 bases outside the gene matches. This CDR3 has 14 residues. CDR3 nucleotide sequence: TGTGCCACCAGCTCCCTGACAGGGACCTATGGCTACACCTTC. This gives the protein CATSSLTGTYGYTF.

This chain links TRBV10-3 with TRBJ2-3; TRBD2 aligns across 10 bases. Germline V CDR1 and CDR2: ENHRY, SYGVKD. The CDR3 has 16 residues. V was clipped by 4 bases and J by 3 bases; unmatched bases: 7. The CDR3 DNA reads TGTGCCATCAGTGGGGCTAGCGGGAGTCAGACAGATACGCAGTATTTT. It encodes CAISGASGSQTDTQYF.